The 29 T cell receptor beta chains below come from one sample, sequenced in a study of T cells in Graves' hyperthyroidism and ophthalmopathy. Researchers took RNA transcripts and amplified the TCR beta CDR3 regions from them. The HTBI primer set drove a first-round RT-PCR of the TCR CDR3. MiXCR was run by TCRdb on the multiplex PCR reads, yielding one entry per CDR3 protein. The table has about 690,000 distinct CDR3 sequences, 15% to 20% seen once. Material: blood. The receptors were sampled from a man over 45 with Graves' hyperthyroidism.

This clonotype showed up many times. The CDR3 DNA follows: TGTGCCAGCAGTTTATCTAGCAACGTAGCCAAAAACATTCAGTACTTC. As protein: CASSLSSNVAKNIQYF. The V gene is TRBV27, the J gene TRBJ2-4; the D is unclear. The V end lost 0 bases, the J end lost 0 bases, and 9 bases lay between the germline ends. This CDR3 spans 16 amino acids. Germline CDR1 and CDR2: MNHEY and SMNVEV (reference sequence).

Remarks on this clonotype: The junction differs from germline at one of its ends, possibly a read error. V gene TRBV20-1 combines with J gene TRBJ2-1, with D uncertain. From germline, CDR1 is DFQATT and CDR2 SNEGSKA (reference sequence). The CDR3 consists of 14 residues. This CDR3 reads CSAGEYKLYNEQFF. DNA of the CDR3: TGCAGTGCTGGAGAGTATAAACTTTACAATGAGCAGTTCTTC.

The chain joins TRBV4-1 to TRBJ2-7, with D perhaps matching TRBD2 (6 bases). Trimming cost V 0 bases and J 6 bases, with 15 bases left between them. This CDR3 region has 15 residues. Germline loops: CDR1 MGHRA, CDR2 YSYEKL. The CDR3 protein is CASSQDRSPGGEQYF. CDR3 sequence (DNA): TGCGCCAGCAGCCAAGATCGGTCGCCCGGGGGCGAGCAGTACTTC.

This clonotype showed up just once. The chain uses TRBV7-2 and TRBJ2-7; D possibly matches TRBD1 or TRBD2 (5 bases each). The CDR3 runs 14 residues. V dropped 8 bases and J dropped 0 bases, with 14 bases sitting between them. CDR1 SGHTA and CDR2 FQGNSA come from the germline V gene. CDR3 bases: TGTGCCAGCTCCCGGGACGGGCACTCCTACGAGCAGTACTTC. The encoded protein is CASSRDGHSYEQYF.

Ten or more counts support this clonotype. The CDR3 sequence is CASSVGTSGTIYNEQFF. In DNA form, the CDR3 reads TGTGCCAGCAGCGTCGGGACTAGCGGGACCATTTACAATGAGCAGTTCTTC. The chain couples TRBV7-9 to TRBJ2-1; 13 bases line up with TRBD2. Looked up from germline, CDR1 is SEHNR and CDR2 is FQNEAQ (reference sequence). The junction had 8 bases not matched to a gene; V was cut back by 5 bases and J by 4 bases. This CDR3 has 17 residues.

The chain couples TRBV11-2 to TRBJ2-3, with 9 bases fitting TRBD2. The V gene end was trimmed by 2 bases and the J gene end by 7 bases; junction bases not matched to a gene: 10. The CDR3 has 16 residues. Germline lookup yields CDR1 SGHAT and CDR2 FQNNGV. The CDR3 bases are TGTGCCAGCAGCTTATCGGGCGGGAGGGCCGGTAATACGCAGTATTTT. Encoded protein: CASSLSGGRAGNTQYF.

V usage is TRBV20-1 and J usage is TRBJ2-5, with 8 bases aligning to TRBD1. Germline CDR1 DFQATT, CDR2 SNEGSKA (reference sequence). This CDR3 contains 15 residues. With 0 bases clipped from V and 1 base from J, the junction kept 4 bases outside the gene matches. CDR3 protein: CSARDFRGLQETQYF. The DNA for the CDR3 is TGCAGTGCTAGAGACTTCAGGGGGCTCCAAGAGACCCAGTACTTC.

This chain links TRBV19 with TRBJ1-1; D not resolved. The CDR3 spans 14 residues. The germline V gene has CDR1 LNHDA and CDR2 SQIVND (reference sequence). V dropped 5 bases and J dropped 1 base, with 11 bases sitting between them. The DNA for the CDR3 is TGTGCCAGTAGTCCGTTTCGCCAGAACACTGAAGCTTTCTTT. Translated, it gives CASSPFRQNTEAFF.

The V call is TRBV12-3 or TRBV12-4, the J call TRBJ2-3; 11 nucleotides agree with TRBD2. V lost 8 bases to trimming and J lost 0 bases; unmatched junction nucleotides: 7. The CDR3 has 16 residues. The CDR3, as DNA: TGTGCCAGCCTGGGACTAGCGGTTTCTAGCACAGATACGCAGTATTTT. As protein: CASLGLAVSSTDTQYF.

This clonotype was counted many times. The chain joins TRBV29-1 to TRBJ2-5; D is unclear. This CDR3 is 14 amino acids long. The V gene's germline CDR1 is SQVTM and CDR2 ANQGSEA. The V gene lost 5 bases and the J gene lost 4 bases, with 17 bases spanning the gap. CDR3 loop: CSVPGASRRETQYF. DNA of the CDR3: TGCAGCGTTCCCGGTGCATCAAGGCGAGAGACCCAGTACTTC. Full variable domain (outside the CDR3, taken from reference TRBV29-1 and TRBJ2-5): SAVISQKPSRDICQRGTSLTIQCQVDSQVTMMFWYRQQPGQSLTLIATANQGSEATYESGFVIDKFPISRPNLTFSTLTVSNMSPEDSSIYLCSVPGASRRETQYFGPGTRLLVL.

This clonotype was seen many times. The CDR3 spells CASSLVAAVGDTEAFF. The CDR3 region has the DNA TGTGCCAGCAGTTTAGTGGCAGCCGTGGGAGACACTGAAGCTTTCTTT. The chain links TRBV28 to TRBJ1-1, with D hard to call. The CDR3 has 16 residues. Trimming took off 2 bases at V and 3 bases at J, with 16 bases between the two ends. The germline gives CDR1 MDHEN, CDR2 SYDVKM.

The genes are TRBV30 and TRBJ1-4; TRBD1 is a possible D gene (6 bases). Looked up from germline, CDR1 is GTSNPN and CDR2 is SVGIG (reference sequence). With 1 base removed from V and 7 bases from J, the gap between germline ends came to 10 bases. The length of the CDR3 is 13 residues. The DNA for the CDR3 is TGTGCCTGGAGTGGGGACATCGGTGAAAAACTGTTTTTT. As protein: CAWSGDIGEKLFF.

This clonotype has only a few counts. The rearrangement uses TRBV20-1 and TRBJ2-3; D might be TRBD1 (7 bases). There are 17 residues in the CDR3. CDR1 is DFQATT and CDR2 is SNEGSKA in the germline V gene (reference sequence). V was cut by 0 bases and J by 3 bases, with 19 bases left in between. CDR3 sequence: CSARDLQGRMRTDTQYF. In nucleotides, the CDR3 is TGCAGTGCTAGAGATCTACAGGGGAGGATGAGAACAGATACGCAGTATTTT.

This clonotype came up many times. V is TRBV2 and J is TRBJ2-7; D remains ambiguous. With 1 base removed from V and 4 bases from J, the gap between germline ends came to 17 bases. CDR1 is SNHLY and CDR2 is FYNNEI in the germline V gene. The CDR3 length is 16 residues. CDR3 coding DNA: TGTGCCAGCAGTGAAGATTGGGCAGGAAGGGCTTACGAGCAGTACTTC. Translated, it gives CASSEDWAGRAYEQYF.

In regard to this clonotype: An end of the junction differs from the germline gene, which may be a read error. The chain uses TRBV6-5 and TRBJ1-1; no reliable D call. Germline V gene sequence: CDR1 MNHEY, CDR2 SVGAGI. This CDR3 comprises 12 residues. The CDR3 here is CASSHSGSEAFF. CDR3 nucleotides: TGTGCCAGCAGTCACTCCGGGAGTGAGGCTTTCTTT.

This clonotype was found many times. V is TRBV28 and J is TRBJ2-1; TRBD2 might be the D (6 bases). The V end was cut by 3 bases, the J end by 8 bases, with 20 bases between. CDR1 and CDR2 from the germline V gene are MDHEN and SYDVKM. CDR3 length equals 16 residues. The CDR3 protein is CASSFNRDSPRDEQFF. The CDR3 nucleotides are TGTGCCAGCAGTTTTAACCGGGACTCCCCTCGCGATGAGCAGTTCTTC.

This clonotype was seen ten or more times. The V call is TRBV27, the J call TRBJ2-2, with D perhaps matching TRBD1 (5 bases). The CDR3 length is 16 residues. The germline gives CDR1 MNHEY, CDR2 SMNVEV (reference sequence). Trimming shortened V by 7 bases and J by 1 base, and 16 bases separated the two germline ends. The CDR3 reads CASTSLGTGNTGELFF. CDR3 nucleotides: TGTGCCAGCACCTCTCTCGGTACAGGGAACACCGGGGAGCTGTTTTTT.

The CDR3 spells CASLLRGLAGASPYTDTQYF. Written as DNA, the CDR3 is TGTGCCAGCCTACTAAGGGGACTAGCGGGAGCTTCCCCTTACACAGATACGCAGTATTTT. The V and J genes are TRBV27 and TRBJ2-3; 14 nucleotides line up with TRBD2. J was trimmed by 2 bases and V by 8 bases; bases with no gene match: 18. The CDR3 loop spans 20 amino acids. Germline V lookup: CDR1 MNHEY, CDR2 SMNVEV (reference sequence).

The chain links TRBV30 to TRBJ2-1, with a tentative D call TRBD1 (5 bases). The CDR3 has 14 amino acids. The V end was cut by 1 base, the J end by 3 bases, with 10 bases between. The germline CDR1 and CDR2 sequences are GTSNPN and SVGIG (reference sequence). In DNA, the CDR3 is TGTGCCTGGAGTGCGTCGACAGTCTACAATGAGCAGTTCTTC. This sequence encodes CAWSASTVYNEQFF. The full variable domain, its missing parts supplied by reference TRBV30 and TRBJ2-1, is SQTIHQWPATLVQPVGSPLSLECTVEGTSNPNLYWYRQAAGRGLQLLFYSVGIGQISSEVPQNLSASRPQDRQFILSSKKLLLSDSGFYLCAWSASTVYNEQFFGPGTRLTVL.

This clonotype was recorded at least ten times. V gene TRBV18 combines with J gene TRBJ1-1; no clear D. The germline CDR1 and CDR2 sequences are KGHSH and LQKENI. The CDR3 is made up of 11 amino acids. V gave up 4 bases and J gave up 6 bases, with 6 bases separating them. The CDR3 coding sequence is TGTGCCAGCTCACGAGAGGCTGAAGCTTTCTTT. Translation: CASSREAEAFF. Using reference TRBV18 and TRBJ1-1 for the parts outside the CDR3, the full variable domain is NAGVMQNPRHLVRRRGQEARLRCSPMKGHSHVYWYRQLPEEGLKFMVYLQKENIIDESGMPKERFSAEFPKEGPSILRIQQVVRGDSAAYFCASSREAEAFFGQGTRLTVV.

This clonotype was found a few times. The chain carries TRBV24-1 and TRBJ2-1, with D possibly being TRBD2 (5 bases). Trimming took off 3 bases at V and 10 bases at J, with 15 bases between the two ends. The germline gives CDR1 KGHDR, CDR2 SFDVKD. The CDR3 is 14 amino acids. The CDR3 region is CATSDAFLGVEQFF. The CDR3 DNA sequence: TGTGCCACCAGTGATGCTTTTCTCGGGGTAGAGCAGTTCTTC.

There are many counts of this clonotype. This rearrangement joins TRBV7-8 to TRBJ2-1; a possible D gene is TRBD1 (7 bases). The V end was cut by 4 bases, the J end by 9 bases, with 28 bases between. Germline lookup yields CDR1 SGHVS and CDR2 FQNEAQ. The CDR3 spans 18 residues. This CDR3 is CASSSGDRVLGLRSEQFF. DNA for the CDR3: TGTGCCAGCAGCTCGGGAGACAGGGTATTAGGGTTACGGAGTGAGCAGTTCTTC.

The rearrangement links TRBV20-1 to TRBJ2-3; D is perhaps TRBD1 (6 bases). Trimming cost V 3 bases and J 2 bases, with 15 bases left between them. CDR1 and CDR2 from the germline V gene are DFQATT and SNEGSKA (reference sequence). This CDR3 region has 15 residues. CDR3 protein: CSASDTGTNTDTQYF. The CDR3 DNA reads as TGCAGTGCTAGTGATACGGGGACAAACACAGATACGCAGTATTTT.

For this clonotype: This clone may be a read error of a much larger clone one base away. This rearrangement joins TRBV2 to TRBJ1-1; D is unresolved. This CDR3 comprises 15 residues. Germline lookup yields CDR1 SNHLY and CDR2 FYNNEI. In DNA form, the CDR3 reads TGTGCCAGCAGTGAAGCGGTTATAGGGTTCGCTGAAACTTTCTTT. The encoded protein is CASSEAVIGFAETFF.

The rearrangement links TRBV28 to TRBJ2-1, with D possibly TRBD2 on 6 matching bases. CDR1 is MDHEN, CDR2 SYDVKM, per germline. V was cut by 5 bases and J by 7 bases, with 12 bases left in between. The length of the CDR3 is 13 residues. The CDR3 loop reads CASSGGTPNEQFF. DNA for the CDR3: TGTGCCAGCAGTGGGGGGACTCCGAATGAGCAGTTCTTC.

The chain is built from TRBV27 and TRBJ2-1; D is perhaps TRBD2 (6 bases). V was cut by 7 bases and J by 6 bases, with 13 bases left in between. Germline CDR1 and CDR2: MNHEY and SMNVEV (reference sequence). This CDR3 spans 13 amino acids. For the CDR3, the DNA is TGTGCCAGCAATCGGGAGTCGGGCAATGAGCAGTTCTTC. This encodes CASNRESGNEQFF.

With regard to this clonotype: A much larger clone lies one base from this, so it may be a read error. The rearrangement joins TRBV30 to TRBJ1-4; D gene ambiguous. The CDR3 is made up of 12 amino acids. The germline CDR1 and CDR2 sequences are GTSNPN and SVGIG (reference sequence). The CDR3 here is CAWSTDSAKLLF. CDR3 DNA: TGTGCCTGGTCGACGGATAGTGCAAAACTGCTTTTT.

This clonotype appeared many times. J is TRBJ1-1 and V is TRBV28; D remains ambiguous. The length of the CDR3 is 12 residues. V dropped 2 bases and J dropped 10 bases, with 11 bases sitting between them. The germline CDR1 and CDR2 sequences are MDHEN and SYDVKM. CDR3 nucleotides: TGTGCCAGCAGTTTAACACATACGGGAGCTTTCTTT. Translated, it gives CASSLTHTGAFF.

This chain connects TRBV7-9 to TRBJ2-3; possibly TRBD1 or TRBD2 for D (5 bases each). V gave up 5 bases and J gave up 4 bases, with 19 bases separating them. Germline V gives CDR1 SEHNR, CDR2 FQNEAQ (reference sequence). CDR3 length: 16 residues. CDR3 DNA sequence: TGTGCCAGCAGCCAATCCGGGACGACGGATTCAGATACGCAGTATTTT. This sequence encodes CASSQSGTTDSDTQYF.